The text below deals with one T cell receptor (beta chain). The antigen this receptor binds is unknown. No clone much larger than this one lies a single base away; base qualities are absent. The data belong to a study of technical replicates of blood from a few donors (TCRdb year 2017). Libraries were prepared through the immunoSEQ multiplex PCR assay. In TCRdb, the immuneACCESS table is reduced to in-frame sequences with V and J assigned. These tables do not hold every clone; where another copy was compared, an unresolved V gene accounts for under half, and the others remain unexplained. The sample profile shows roughly 79,000 clones; around 92% of them were found once. The ten largest clonotypes hold about 0.41% of the sample. CDR1 and CDR2 are read off the germline V gene as MNHEY and SVGAGI. CDR3 length: 13 amino acids, cysteine to phenylalanine. The CDR3 DNA has 39 bases and is translated from base 1. V was cut back by 8 bases and J by 5 bases, leaving a gap of 16 bases between them.

This sequence was found in a human donor in good health. The specimen was T cells isolated from PBMCs. The chain joins TRBV6-5 to TRBJ2-7; matching of 5 bases hints at TRBD2 as the D gene. The sequenced DNA: TGTGCCAGCGGAACAGCGGTAGGCCACGAGCAGTACTTC. Translated, this is CASGTAVGHEQYF.